One sample yielded the 26 T cell receptor beta chains listed below, sequenced in a study of blood T cell repertoires in COVID-19. Sequencing was performed with immunoSEQ multiplex PCR; in TCRdb, only in-frame clones are kept and a portion is missing. This table has 95,000 to 150,000 clones, around 77% appearing once. Sequenced input: peripheral blood. These receptors all come from a man in his 60s with active or convalescent COVID-19.

The CDR3 DNA reads as TGTGCCATCAGTGATCGGTCAGGGGGTAACGAGCAGTACTTC. This encodes CAISDRSGGNEQYF. The chain is built from TRBV10-3 and TRBJ2-7; 7 positions match TRBD1. CDR1 and CDR2 from the germline V gene are ENHRY and SYGVKD. With 3 bases clipped from V and 5 bases from J, the junction kept 7 bases outside the gene matches. There are 14 residues in the CDR3.

The chain joins TRBV2 to TRBJ1-2; D possibly corresponds to TRBD1 (6 bases). The CDR3 sequence is 13 residues long. Per the germline V gene, CDR1 is SNHLY and CDR2 is FYNNEI. Trimming removed 6 bases at V and 4 bases at J, with 12 bases between. CDR3 DNA sequence: TGTGCCAGCAGCACGACAGGCAGCTATGGCTACACCTTC. Its protein is CASSTTGSYGYTF.

The chain has TRBV2 and TRBJ2-3, with D uncertain. V was trimmed by 4 bases and J by 5 bases, leaving 4 bases between them. Germline CDR1 reads SNHLY; CDR2 reads FYNNEI. This CDR3 spans 11 amino acids. CDR3 DNA: TGTGCCAGCAGTGTTAAAGATACGCAGTATTTT. As protein: CASSVKDTQYF.

This chain joins TRBV11-3 and TRBJ2-3; tentatively, D is TRBD2 (6 bases). Trimming removed 4 bases from V and 3 bases from J, with 17 bases in between. The CDR3 covers 16 residues. CDR1 and CDR2 (germline): SGHNT, YENEEA. The CDR3: CASSSGLSEGTDTQYF. In nucleotides, the CDR3 is TGTGCCAGCAGCTCCGGACTATCGGAGGGTACAGATACGCAGTATTTT.

This sequence joins TRBV7-9 and TRBJ1-2; D perhaps matches TRBD1 (5 bases). The V end was cut by 1 base, the J end by 0 bases, with 9 bases between. The CDR3 runs 15 residues. CDR1 is SEHNR and CDR2 is FQNEAQ in the germline V gene (reference sequence). CDR3 loop: CASSLVPRANYGYTF. The CDR3 region has the DNA TGTGCCAGCAGCTTAGTCCCCAGGGCTAACTATGGCTACACCTTC.

The chain links TRBV4-2 to TRBJ1-2; 8 bases are a match to TRBD1. CDR3 size: 15 residues. With V trimmed by 2 bases and J by 6 bases, 8 bases remained unmatched. CDR1 is LGHNA and CDR2 is YNFKEQ in the germline V gene. CDR3: CASSQPRQGRNGYTF. DNA of the CDR3: TGTGCCAGCAGCCAACCGCGACAGGGGCGGAATGGCTACACCTTC.

The V call is TRBV6-2 or TRBV6-3, the J call TRBJ2-1, with 10 nucleotides matching TRBD2. Trimming cost V 5 bases and J 10 bases; bases outside gene matches: 5. CDR3 length equals 13 residues. Germline values: CDR1 MNHEY, CDR2 SVGEGT. The CDR3 spells CASSDQREGEQFF. The CDR3 region has the DNA TGTGCCAGCAGTGATCAGCGGGAGGGAGAGCAGTTCTTC.

The chain combines TRBV30 with TRBJ2-3; D gene unclear. Germline CDR1 and CDR2: GTSNPN and SVGIG (reference sequence). With 4 bases removed from V and 0 bases from J, the gap between germline ends came to 11 bases. The length of the CDR3 is 14 residues. The CDR3 loop is CAWTRLPSTDTQYF. The CDR3 region has the DNA TGTGCCTGGACAAGACTCCCTAGCACAGATACGCAGTATTTT.

The table lists this clone with a count of one. The chain couples TRBV7-9 to TRBJ2-1; D may be TRBD2 (5 bases). Trimming removed 6 bases at V and 1 base at J, with 16 bases between. CDR1 is SEHNR and CDR2 is FQNEAQ in the germline V gene (reference sequence). CDR3 length: 16 residues. The CDR3 DNA reads TGTGCCAGCAGTCTTGGAGAGGGTAGGTCCTACAATGAGCAGTTCTTC. Its protein is CASSLGEGRSYNEQFF.

In DNA, the CDR3 is TGTGCCAGCAGTTACGGGACAGCCACCGGGGAGCTGTTTTTT. It is translated as CASSYGTATGELFF. This chain links TRBV6-2 or TRBV6-3 with TRBJ2-2; 7 bases are a match to TRBD1. Trimming at V came to 2 bases and at J to 4 bases, leaving 1 base not matched to a gene. The CDR3 is made up of 14 amino acids. Germline values: CDR1 MNHEY, CDR2 SVGEGT.

In nucleotides, the CDR3 is TGTGCCACCAGTGATTTGGGCGGACTAGCAAGGGGTGAGCAGTTCTTC. Translated, it gives CATSDLGGLARGEQFF. The chain recombines TRBV24-1 with TRBJ2-1; 8 bases align to TRBD2. Trimming at V came to 0 bases and at J to 9 bases, leaving 9 bases not matched to a gene. Germline loops: CDR1 KGHDR, CDR2 SFDVKD. The CDR3 loop spans 16 amino acids.

This clone was seen more than once but under ten times. The chain employs TRBV7-2 and TRBJ2-3; TRBD2 matches at 9 bases. This CDR3 comprises 16 residues. Trimming removed 5 bases from V and 4 bases from J; junction bases left unmatched: 10. CDR1 SGHTA and CDR2 FQGNSA come from the germline V gene. CDR3 loop: CASSGAGTSSADTQYF. CDR3 bases: TGTGCCAGCAGCGGGGCCGGGACTAGCTCCGCAGATACGCAGTATTTT.

The V gene is TRBV10-3, the J gene TRBJ1-1; 8 nucleotides match TRBD1. Per germline, CDR1 ENHRY and CDR2 SYGVKD. Trimming removed 11 bases from V and 5 bases from J; junction bases left unmatched: 7. The CDR3 runs 12 residues. This CDR3 reads CASNRGGTEAFF. The CDR3 DNA is TGTGCCTCAAACAGGGGGGGAACTGAAGCTTTCTTT.

This clone has only a few counts. The chain combines TRBV19 with TRBJ2-7; 14 bases agree with TRBD2. This CDR3 is 15 amino acids long. Germline V CDR1 and CDR2: LNHDA, SQIVND (reference sequence). V shed 2 bases, J shed 6 bases, and the junction held 3 bases outside the gene matches. The CDR3 here is CASSIPGLAGVEQYF. CDR3 nucleotides: TGTGCCAGTAGTATACCGGGACTAGCGGGAGTCGAGCAGTACTTC.

The rearrangement links TRBV5-8 to TRBJ2-1, with 8 bases aligning to TRBD2. The CDR3 has 14 amino acids. Germline V gives CDR1 SGHTS, CDR2 YDEGEE. The J segment lost 8 bases and the V segment lost 8 bases, leaving 12 bases of the junction unmatched. The DNA for the CDR3 is TGTGCCAGTGGTCGAGCGGGAGTTTGGGATGAGCAGTTCTTC. Translating it yields CASGRAGVWDEQFF.

This clone appeared once. The chain couples TRBV25-1 to TRBJ1-1; D is unresolved. CDR3 length equals 12 residues. Looked up from germline, CDR1 is MGHDK and CDR2 is SYGVNS. Trimming cost V 5 bases and J 7 bases, with 11 bases left between them. CDR3 coding DNA: TGTGCCAGCAGTTATTTGGGGAGTGAAGCTTTCTTT. Translation gives CASSYLGSEAFF.

For this clone: Different DNA sequences within this sample yield the same CDR3. The rearrangement links TRBV28 to TRBJ1-1, with D unclear. Trimming removed 2 bases at V and 4 bases at J, with 5 bases between. Looked up from germline, CDR1 is MDHEN and CDR2 is SYDVKM. The CDR3 runs 12 residues. The CDR3 nucleotides read TGTGCCAGCAGTTTACGGGGCACTGAAGCTTTCTTT. Protein: CASSLRGTEAFF.

The chain recombines TRBV6-2 or TRBV6-3 with TRBJ1-5; TRBD1 matches 7 bases. This CDR3 comprises 15 residues. The germline CDR1 and CDR2 sequences are MNHEY and SVGEGT. V lost 2 bases and J lost 3; bases outside the gene matches: 4. The CDR3 region has the DNA TGTGCCAGCAGTTACCCCGGGACAGACAATCAGCCCCAGCATTTT. Its protein product is CASSYPGTDNQPQHF.

This CDR3 reads CASSIQGARTDTQYF. CDR3 bases: TGTGCCAGTAGTATACAGGGGGCTAGGACAGATACGCAGTATTTT. The V call is TRBV19, the J call TRBJ2-3; 8 nucleotides line up with TRBD1. The CDR3 sequence is 15 residues long. Looked up from germline, CDR1 is LNHDA and CDR2 is SQIVND (reference sequence). J was trimmed by 3 bases and V by 2 bases; bases with no gene match: 4.

The rearrangement uses TRBV28 and TRBJ1-1; D unresolved. Germline loops: CDR1 MDHEN, CDR2 SYDVKM. The CDR3 covers 14 residues. The V gene lost 7 bases and the J gene lost 0 bases, with 12 bases spanning the gap. The CDR3 nucleotides read TGTGCCAGCAAGGATCACAGCATGAACACTGAAGCTTTCTTT. It codes for CASKDHSMNTEAFF.

This clone was recorded a few times. CDR3 bases: TGCGCCAGCAGCTCGACTAGCGGGATTTCCGGGGAGCTGTTTTTT. Amino acids: CASSSTSGISGELFF. The chain uses TRBV5-1 and TRBJ2-2, with 11 bases fitting TRBD2. The CDR3 extends over 15 amino acids. Germline assignment: CDR1 SGHRS and CDR2 YFSETQ. Trimming at V came to 3 bases and at J to 6 bases, leaving 4 bases not matched to a gene.

A single count supports this clone. V is TRBV2 and J is TRBJ2-3; 11 nucleotides match TRBD2. The CDR3 is made up of 19 amino acids. The junction had 18 bases not matched to a gene; V was cut back by 8 bases and J by 2 bases. The V gene's germline CDR1 is SNHLY and CDR2 FYNNEI. The DNA for the CDR3 is TGTGCCAGCCGGGGGCTTGCCGGGACTAGCGGAATAGCCACAGATACGCAGTATTTT. It is translated as CASRGLAGTSGIATDTQYF.

This clone has just one count. The chain combines TRBV6-6 with TRBJ2-2; 9 nucleotides agree with TRBD2. The CDR3 length is 13 residues. Germline CDR1 reads MNHNY; CDR2 reads SVGAGI (reference sequence). Trimming took 8 bases from V and 6 from J; bases not matched to a gene: 4. As DNA, the CDR3 is TGTGCCAGCTCTGCGGGAGGGCCCGGGGAGCTGTTTTTT. Its protein product is CASSAGGPGELFF.

The V and J genes are TRBV9 and TRBJ1-1; 7 bases fit TRBD1. The V gene end was trimmed by 4 bases and the J gene end by 4 bases; junction bases not matched to a gene: 13. This CDR3 comprises 16 residues. Germline V gives CDR1 SGDLS, CDR2 YYNGEE. The CDR3 is CASSPGTGAGGTEAFF. The DNA of the CDR3 is TGTGCCAGCAGCCCCGGAACCGGCGCAGGGGGCACTGAAGCTTTCTTT.

This clone appeared many times. This chain links TRBV6-2 or TRBV6-3 with TRBJ2-3; D is ambiguous. Germline values: CDR1 MNHEY, CDR2 SVGEGT. Trimming took 0 bases from V and 2 from J, leaving 9 bases between them. The CDR3 covers 15 residues. CDR3 in DNA: TGTGCCAGCAGTTACTCGAGTTCCTACACAGATACGCAGTATTTT. Amino acids: CASSYSSSYTDTQYF.

This clone is a singleton in its sample. The chain joins TRBV28 to TRBJ2-7; 8 bases are shared with TRBD2. V shed 5 bases, J shed 1 base, and the junction held 10 bases outside the gene matches. CDR3 length equals 16 residues. The germline V gene encodes CDR1 MDHEN and CDR2 SYDVKM. CDR3 sequence reads: CASSTAGGGGSYEQYF. CDR3 coding DNA: TGTGCCAGCAGTACCGCGGGAGGCGGGGGTTCCTACGAGCAGTACTTC.